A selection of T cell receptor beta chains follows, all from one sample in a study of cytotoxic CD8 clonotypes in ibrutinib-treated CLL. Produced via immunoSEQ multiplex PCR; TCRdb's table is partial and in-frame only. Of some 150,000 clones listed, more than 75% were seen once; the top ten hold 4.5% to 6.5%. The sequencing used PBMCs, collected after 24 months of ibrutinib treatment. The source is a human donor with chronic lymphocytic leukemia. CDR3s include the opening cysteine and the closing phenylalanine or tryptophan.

CDR3aa: CASSQDLTGVQFSPLHF
j_gene: TRBJ1-6
v_gene: TRBV4-2

CDR3aa: CASSIDPGQGAGYSNQPQHF
j_gene: TRBJ1-5
v_gene: TRBV19

CDR3aa: CASSMWDRGRTNTEAFF
j_gene: TRBJ1-1
v_gene: TRBV19

CDR3aa: CASSPRPVGETQYF
j_gene: TRBJ2-5
v_gene: TRBV7-6

CDR3aa: CASSVLSDTQYF
j_gene: TRBJ2-3
v_gene: TRBV9

CDR3aa: CASSLGWGADTGELFF
j_gene: TRBJ2-2
v_gene: TRBV5-4

CDR3aa: CASSWGLGSYEQYF
j_gene: TRBJ2-7
v_gene: TRBV5-6

CDR3aa: CASSVGSGRNTEAFF
j_gene: TRBJ1-1
v_gene: TRBV9

CDR3aa: CAWSARTDYGYTF
j_gene: TRBJ1-2
v_gene: TRBV30

CDR3aa: CASSLAGGAYEQYF
j_gene: TRBJ2-7
v_gene: TRBV7-2

CDR3aa: CASSLRTGVGANYGYTF
j_gene: TRBJ1-2
v_gene: TRBV7-9

CDR3aa: CASSNDLGANYGYTF
j_gene: TRBJ1-2
v_gene: TRBV11-3

CDR3aa: CASMPGRSGSPLHF
j_gene: TRBJ1-6
v_gene: TRBV7-2

CDR3aa: CASSPRGVLAKNIQYF
j_gene: TRBJ2-4
v_gene: TRBV6-6

CDR3aa: CASGPLSSTDTQYF
j_gene: TRBJ2-3
v_gene: TRBV7-3

CDR3aa: CASSFTANSPLHF
j_gene: TRBJ1-6
v_gene: TRBV11-3

CDR3aa: CASKAGVPGWELFF
j_gene: TRBJ2-2
v_gene: TRBV6-5

CDR3aa: CASRKRLSSYEQYF
j_gene: TRBJ2-7
v_gene: TRBV28

CDR3aa: CASSLAYGYTF
j_gene: TRBJ1-2
v_gene: TRBV28

CDR3aa: CASQPPLGQSYEQYF
j_gene: TRBJ2-7
v_gene: TRBV28